Listed below are T cell receptor beta chains from one sample, sequenced in a study of cytotoxic CD8 clonotypes in ibrutinib-treated CLL. Sequencing used immunoSEQ multiplex PCR; TCRdb keeps in-frame clones, though not all of them. In the table there are 120,000 to 150,000 clones, about 72% of which are singletons. Here the sequenced sample was PBMCs, taken after 12 months of ibrutinib treatment. Receptor source: a human donor with chronic lymphocytic leukemia. Each CDR3 is given with its conserved first and last residue. The order of the fields is V gene, clone size, D gene, J gene, CDR3 protein, CDR3 DNA. D genes are given only for firm matches. Some rows mark clone size as missing; the rest say once, few, many or name a class of expanded clone.

V gene: TRBV20-1
clone size: NA
D gene: NA
J gene: TRBJ2-7
CDR3 protein: CSALRIEQYF
CDR3 DNA: TGCAGTGCCCTAAGGATCGAGCAGTACTTC

V gene: TRBV11-2
clone size: NA
D gene: NA
J gene: TRBJ1-2
CDR3 protein: CASSMDSANYGYTF
CDR3 DNA: TGTGCCAGCAGCATGGACTCAGCTAACTATGGCTACACCTTC

V gene: TRBV30
clone size: NA
D gene: NA
J gene: TRBJ1-6
CDR3 protein: CAWRRMGGNSPLHF
CDR3 DNA: TGTGCCTGGAGAAGGATGGGGGGAAATTCACCCCTCCACTTT

V gene: TRBV6-5
clone size: NA
D gene: TRBD1
J gene: TRBJ1-5
CDR3 protein: CASSYGQGGNQPQHF
CDR3 DNA: TGTGCCAGCAGTTACGGGCAGGGGGGCAATCAGCCCCAGCATTTT

V gene: TRBV27
clone size: NA
D gene: TRBD1
J gene: TRBJ1-2
CDR3 protein: CASSFGGQHPYTF
CDR3 DNA: TGTGCCAGCAGTTTCGGGGGACAGCATCCCTACACCTTC

V gene: TRBV2
clone size: NA
D gene: NA
J gene: TRBJ1-2
CDR3 protein: CASSGAGANYGYTF
CDR3 DNA: TGTGCCAGCAGTGGAGCAGGAGCTAACTATGGCTACACCTTC

V gene: TRBV9
clone size: few
D gene: NA
J gene: TRBJ2-1
CDR3 protein: CASSVEDRYYNEQFF
CDR3 DNA: TGTGCCAGCAGCGTAGAGGACAGATACTACAATGAGCAGTTCTTC

V gene: TRBV9
clone size: few
D gene: TRBD1
J gene: TRBJ1-2
CDR3 protein: CASSASGQGIYGYTF
CDR3 DNA: TGTGCCAGCAGCGCCTCCGGACAGGGGATCTATGGCTACACCTTC

V gene: TRBV4-2
clone size: NA
D gene: NA
J gene: TRBJ1-2
CDR3 protein: CASSQAQGAGYTF
CDR3 DNA: TGTGCCAGCAGCCAGGCTCAGGGCGCTGGCTACACCTTC

V gene: TRBV27
clone size: NA
D gene: NA
J gene: TRBJ1-1
CDR3 protein: CASSQGTVSGGRGVSRNTEAFF
CDR3 DNA: TGTGCCAGCAGCCAGGGAACTGTATCGGGAGGGCGGGGTGTTAGCAGGAACACTGAAGCTTTCTTT

V gene: TRBV5-1
clone size: once
D gene: NA
J gene: TRBJ2-5
CDR3 protein: CASSLAGAETQYF
CDR3 DNA: TGCGCCAGCAGCTTGGCCGGGGCAGAGACCCAGTACTTC

V gene: TRBV21-1
clone size: NA
D gene: NA
J gene: TRBJ2-7
CDR3 protein: CAGPRLEQYF
CDR3 DNA: TGTGCCGGCCCCCGGCTCGAGCAGTACTTC

V gene: TRBV5-5
clone size: NA
D gene: NA
J gene: TRBJ1-2
CDR3 protein: CASSLGPYGYTF
CDR3 DNA: TGTGCCAGCAGCTTGGGCCCCTATGGCTACACCTTC

V gene: TRBV19
clone size: NA
D gene: NA
J gene: TRBJ2-2
CDR3 protein: CASSGGWANTGELFF
CDR3 DNA: TGTGCCAGTAGTGGGGGATGGGCGAACACCGGGGAGCTGTTTTTT

V gene: TRBV5-5
clone size: NA
D gene: NA
J gene: TRBJ1-2
CDR3 protein: CASRVQAFGYGYTF
CDR3 DNA: TGTGCCAGCAGAGTCCAGGCGTTCGGCTATGGCTACACCTTC

V gene: TRBV18
clone size: NA
D gene: NA
J gene: TRBJ1-5
CDR3 protein: CASSPNHYSNQPQHF
CDR3 DNA: TGTGCCAGCTCACCAAACCACTATAGCAATCAGCCCCAGCATTTT